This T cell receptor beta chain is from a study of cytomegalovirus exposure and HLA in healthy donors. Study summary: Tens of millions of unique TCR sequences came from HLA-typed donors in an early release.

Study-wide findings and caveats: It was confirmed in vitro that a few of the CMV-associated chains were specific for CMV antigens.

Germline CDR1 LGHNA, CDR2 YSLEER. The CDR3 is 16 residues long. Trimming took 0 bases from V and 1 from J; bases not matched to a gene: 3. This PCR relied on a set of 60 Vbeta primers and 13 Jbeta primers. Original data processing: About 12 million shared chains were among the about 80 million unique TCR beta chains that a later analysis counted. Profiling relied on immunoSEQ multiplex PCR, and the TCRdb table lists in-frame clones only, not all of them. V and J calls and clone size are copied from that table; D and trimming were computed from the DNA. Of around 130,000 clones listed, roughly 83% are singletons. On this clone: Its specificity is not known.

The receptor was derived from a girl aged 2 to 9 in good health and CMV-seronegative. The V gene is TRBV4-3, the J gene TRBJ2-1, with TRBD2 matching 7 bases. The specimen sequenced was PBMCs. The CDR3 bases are TGCGCCAGCAGCCAAGATGGGGGGGGTTCCTACAATGAGCAGTTCTTC. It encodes CASSQDGGGSYNEQFF.